This entry lists 30 T cell receptor beta chains sequenced from one sample in a study of long-term antiretroviral therapy in people with HIV. Researchers ran immunoSEQ v3.0 at survey level. The protocol was immunoSEQ multiplex PCR, while the TCRdb copy is restricted to in-frame clones and leaves out a portion. The sample has tens of thousands of clones; approximately 85% are singletons. The sample was unsorted PBMCs, taken 3.1 years after starting antiretroviral therapy. The receptor source for this set is a woman in her forties or fifties with HIV.

CDR3 loop: CASGFSTVETQYF. Written as DNA, the CDR3 is TGTGCTAGTGGTTTCTCGACAGTTGAGACCCAGTACTTC. The chain combines TRBV12-5 with TRBJ2-5; a weak D match, TRBD1 (5 bases). The germline CDR1 and CDR2 sequences are LGHNT and FRNRAP. CDR3 size: 13 residues. Trimming stripped 3 bases from V and 5 bases from J, with 10 bases between. The full variable domain, in which reference TRBV12-5 and TRBJ2-5 provide the parts outside the CDR3, is DARVTQTPRHKVTEMGQEVTMRCQPILGHNTVFWYRQTMMQGLELLAYFRNRAPLDDSGMPKDRFSAEMPDATLATLKIQPSEPRDSAVYFCASGFSTVETQYFGPGTRLLVL.

The DNA of the CDR3 is TGCGCCAGCAGCTTGGACCCCTCTGGAAACACCATATATTTT. Translation gives CASSLDPSGNTIYF. The chain carries TRBV5-1 and TRBJ1-3; D remains unclear. Trimming removed 0 bases from V and 0 bases from J, with 4 bases in between. There are 14 residues in the CDR3. The germline V gene has CDR1 SGHRS and CDR2 YFSETQ.

The rearrangement uses TRBV18 and TRBJ2-5; no clear D. Germline CDR1 and CDR2: KGHSH and LQKENI. This CDR3 has 13 amino acids. V lost 0 bases to trimming and J lost 1 base, with 3 bases between them. The CDR3 protein is CASSPPSQETQYF. In DNA form, the CDR3 reads TGTGCCAGCTCACCACCGTCCCAAGAGACCCAGTACTTC. Combining the CDR3 with reference TRBV18 and TRBJ2-5 gives the whole variable domain NAGVMQNPRHLVRRRGQEARLRCSPMKGHSHVYWYRQLPEEGLKFMVYLQKENIIDESGMPKERFSAEFPKEGPSILRIQQVVRGDSAAYFCASSPPSQETQYFGPGTRLLVL.

The chain is built from TRBV11-3 and TRBJ2-7; the D is unclear. CDR1 is SGHNT, CDR2 YENEEA, per germline. V shed 0 bases and J shed 1 base, with 7 bases lying between them. The CDR3 contains 14 residues. CDR3 nucleotide sequence: TGTGCCAGCAGCTTAGAAAGGGATTCCTACGAGCAGTACTTC. It specifies CASSLERDSYEQYF.

The chain links TRBV9 to TRBJ2-2; D is unclear. Germline V lookup: CDR1 SGDLS, CDR2 YYNGEE. The germline V and J ends were trimmed by 4 bases and 6 bases, with 13 bases remaining between them. The CDR3 totals 14 residues. The CDR3 DNA sequence: TGTGCCAGCAGCTCGCCTGGCCGTCCCGGGGAGCTGTTTTTT. Protein product: CASSSPGRPGELFF.

CDR3 sequence: CASSSDTEKLFF. DNA of the CDR3: TGTGCCAGCAGTTCCGACACAGAAAAACTGTTTTTT. The rearrangement joins TRBV6-5 to TRBJ1-4; D is unclear. The CDR3 is 12 residues long. V lost 4 bases, J lost 8 bases, and 8 bases lay in between. Germline CDR1 MNHEY, CDR2 SVGAGI.

V usage is TRBV5-4 and J usage is TRBJ1-2; TRBD1 agrees at 7 bases. The CDR3 totals 13 residues. Trimming removed 5 bases from V and 6 bases from J; junction bases left unmatched: 7. CDR1 SGHNT and CDR2 YYREEE come from the germline V gene (reference sequence). The CDR3 DNA reads TGTGCCAGCAGGGATACAGGGGTCCATGGCTACACCTTC. Translation: CASRDTGVHGYTF.

V usage is TRBV6-5 and J usage is TRBJ2-7; D not resolved. Germline V CDR1 and CDR2: MNHEY, SVGAGI. Between the trimmed V and J ends, which lost 2 bases and 4 bases, there was a span of 9 bases. This CDR3 contains 13 residues. The DNA of the CDR3 is TGTGCCAGCAGTTACGGGTGGCAGTACGAGCAGTACTTC. It specifies CASSYGWQYEQYF.

This chain uses TRBV23-1 with TRBJ1-5; no clear D. TRBV23-1 is known as an ORF, though its function is uncertain. Between the trimmed V and J ends, which lost 2 bases and 0 bases, there was a span of 11 bases. This CDR3 comprises 16 residues. The CDR3 DNA follows: TGCGCCAGCAGTCAAGGCGGTAGGGTTAGCAATCAGCCCCAGCATTTT. It encodes CASSQGGRVSNQPQHF.

This chain uses TRBV10-3 with TRBJ2-1; TRBD2 matches at 10 bases. CDR3 length equals 15 residues. The V segment lost 6 bases and the J segment 6 bases; nucleotides outside the gene matches: 8. Germline CDR1 reads ENHRY; CDR2 reads SYGVKD. The CDR3 DNA follows: TGTGCCATCAGCCCGTTAGCGGGGGGTATCAATGAGCAGTTCTTC. Its protein is CAISPLAGGINEQFF.

The J gene is TRBJ2-2, the V gene TRBV18; TRBD1 might be the D (6 bases). Germline V gene lookup returns CDR1 KGHSH and CDR2 LQKENI. The CDR3 extends over 16 amino acids. The germline V and J ends were trimmed by 3 bases and 7 bases, with 18 bases remaining between them. CDR3 DNA: TGTGCCAGCTCACCCCCCCTTGTGGGGGCGAACGGGGAGCTGTTTTTT. Encoded protein: CASSPPLVGANGELFF.

CDR3 DNA: TGTGCCAGCAGTTTCTTTCCTCTCTCTGGAAACACCATATATTTT. The encoded protein is CASSFFPLSGNTIYF. The genes are TRBV27 and TRBJ1-3, with D hard to call. This CDR3 contains 15 residues. Per germline, CDR1 MNHEY and CDR2 SMNVEV (reference sequence). V was clipped by 3 bases and J by 0 bases, with 9 bases between them.

The CDR3 reads CASSATGIELNTEAFF. Written as DNA, the CDR3 is TGTGCCAGCAGTGCTACAGGGATAGAGCTGAACACTGAAGCTTTCTTT. The chain carries TRBV2 and TRBJ1-1; D perhaps matches TRBD1 (6 bases). V lost 4 bases, J lost 0 bases, and 15 bases lay in between. Per the germline V gene, CDR1 is SNHLY and CDR2 is FYNNEI. This CDR3 has 16 amino acids. The variable domain in full, completed from reference TRBV2 and TRBJ1-1, reads EPEVTQTPSHQVTQMGQEVILRCVPISNHLYFYWYRQILGQKVEFLVSFYNNEISEKSEIFDDQFSVERPDGSNFTLKIRSTKLEDSAMYFCASSATGIELNTEAFFGQGTRLTVV.

This chain uses TRBV2 with TRBJ2-1; D gene ambiguous. V was pared by 7 bases and J by 14 bases, with 15 bases between. CDR1 and CDR2 (germline): SNHLY, FYNNEI. The CDR3 has 11 amino acids. CDR3 region: CASILPILEFF. DNA for the CDR3: TGTGCCAGCATTTTACCAATTTTAGAGTTCTTC.

The table lists this clone with a few counts. The gene calls are TRBV18 and TRBJ2-1, with D uncertain. From germline, CDR1 is KGHSH and CDR2 LQKENI. V lost 0 bases to trimming and J lost 6 bases, with 3 bases between them. The CDR3 contains 12 residues. The CDR3 sequence is CASSPPTNEQFF. CDR3 coding DNA: TGTGCCAGCTCACCACCCACCAATGAGCAGTTCTTC.

The chain carries TRBV9 and TRBJ2-7; TRBD1 or TRBD2 may be the D gene (5 bases each). Germline CDR1 SGDLS, CDR2 YYNGEE. Trimming stripped 0 bases from V and 3 bases from J, with 10 bases between. This CDR3 has 14 residues. The chain's CDR3 is CASSVGDGHYEQYF. CDR3 nucleotides: TGTGCCAGCAGCGTAGGGGACGGACACTACGAGCAGTACTTC. The full variable domain, its missing parts supplied by reference TRBV9 and TRBJ2-7, is DSGVTQTPKHLITATGQRVTLRCSPRSGDLSVYWYQQSLDQGLQFLIQYYNGEERAKGNILERFSAQQFPDLHSELNLSSLELGDSALYFCASSVGDGHYEQYFGPGTRLTVT.

V and J are TRBV9 and TRBJ1-6, with D hard to call. Germline V gene lookup returns CDR1 SGDLS and CDR2 YYNGEE. V gave up 0 bases and J gave up 7 bases, with 11 bases separating them. The CDR3 runs 15 residues. The CDR3 region is CASSVADGLNSPLHF. The CDR3 nucleotides are TGTGCCAGCAGCGTAGCGGACGGATTAAATTCACCCCTCCACTTT. The whole variable domain, filled in from reference TRBV9 and TRBJ1-6, reads DSGVTQTPKHLITATGQRVTLRCSPRSGDLSVYWYQQSLDQGLQFLIQYYNGEERAKGNILERFSAQQFPDLHSELNLSSLELGDSALYFCASSVADGLNSPLHFGNGTRLTVT.

The rearrangement uses TRBV19 and TRBJ2-1; D remains unclear. This CDR3 is 11 amino acids long. Deletions cut 5 bases from V and 10 bases from J, with 9 bases between. The germline V gene has CDR1 LNHDA and CDR2 SQIVND (reference sequence). The CDR3 DNA sequence: TGTGCCAGTAGTGGGCCCGGGGAGCAGTTCTTC. Protein: CASSGPGEQFF.

The J gene is TRBJ2-7, the V gene TRBV6-6; 7 bases fit TRBD2. Germline CDR1 is MNHNY and CDR2 is SVGAGI (reference sequence). V lost 7 bases and J lost 5; bases outside the gene matches: 8. The CDR3 has 13 amino acids. The CDR3 loop reads CASKGGAGHEQYF. The CDR3, as DNA: TGTGCCAGCAAGGGAGGGGCGGGTCACGAGCAGTACTTC.

The chain joins TRBV12-5 to TRBJ1-6; the match to TRBD1 covers 9 bases. The junction had 0 bases not matched to a gene; V was cut back by 2 bases and J by 7 bases. CDR1 LGHNT and CDR2 FRNRAP come from the germline V gene. This CDR3 comprises 14 residues. Written as DNA, the CDR3 is TGTGCTAGTGGTTTGACAGGGGGCAATTCACCCCTCCACTTT. This encodes CASGLTGGNSPLHF. Variable domain in full (rest from reference TRBV12-5 and TRBJ1-6): DARVTQTPRHKVTEMGQEVTMRCQPILGHNTVFWYRQTMMQGLELLAYFRNRAPLDDSGMPKDRFSAEMPDATLATLKIQPSEPRDSAVYFCASGLTGGNSPLHFGNGTRLTVT.

The chain links TRBV7-9 to TRBJ2-7, with 7 bases lining up with TRBD2. The germline V gene has CDR1 SEHNR and CDR2 FQNEAQ (reference sequence). V trimming: 5 bases; J trimming: 1 base; junction bases outside the gene matches: 14. This CDR3 is 17 amino acids long. The CDR3 region is CASSQSLGGKGSYEQYF. The CDR3 nucleotides are TGTGCCAGCAGCCAATCTCTCGGGGGGAAGGGATCCTACGAGCAGTACTTC. The variable domain in full, with the rest retrieved from reference TRBV7-9 and TRBJ2-7, is DTGVSQNPRHKITKRGQNVTFRCDPISEHNRLYWYRQTLGQGPEFLTYFQNEAQLEKSRLLSDRFSAERPKGSFSTLEIQRTEQGDSAMYLCASSQSLGGKGSYEQYFGPGTRLTVT.

The J gene is TRBJ1-5, the V gene TRBV6-1; D unclear. This CDR3 is built from 13 residues. The germline CDR1 and CDR2 sequences are MNHNS and SASEGT. V dropped 4 bases and J dropped 4 bases, with 8 bases sitting between them. The CDR3 reads CASSVGWNQPQHF. The CDR3 nucleotides are TGTGCCAGCAGTGTCGGGTGGAATCAGCCCCAGCATTTT.

The V and J genes are TRBV6-1 and TRBJ1-4, with D tentatively TRBD1 (6 bases). The CDR3 runs 15 residues. V dropped 6 bases and J dropped 8 bases, with 19 bases sitting between them. Germline-derived CDR1 and CDR2 are MNHNS and SASEGT. As DNA, the CDR3 is TGTGCCAGCAGCGCCATCAAGGGGGTTAGCGAAAAACTGTTTTTT. It specifies CASSAIKGVSEKLFF.

Of note for this clone: Other DNA sequences of this sample code for an identical CDR3. The chain uses TRBV5-4 and TRBJ1-2; TRBD1 matches at 10 bases. The ends lost 3 bases at V and 8 bases at J; junction bases unmatched: 10. The CDR3 runs to 15 residues. Looked up from germline, CDR1 is SGHNT and CDR2 is YYREEE (reference sequence). The CDR3 loop is CASSSKEGTGDGYTF. The CDR3, as DNA: TGTGCCAGCAGCTCAAAGGAAGGGACAGGGGACGGCTACACCTTC.

The chain links TRBV10-3 to TRBJ1-1; 11 nucleotides align to TRBD1. Germline-derived CDR1 and CDR2 are ENHRY and SYGVKD. The V and J ends lost 7 bases and 3 bases, in that order; junction bases with no gene match: 1. CDR3 length: 13 residues. CDR3 amino acids: CAIMGQGDTEAFF. The CDR3 DNA reads TGTGCCATCATGGGACAGGGGGACACTGAAGCTTTCTTT.

The gene calls are TRBV29-1 and TRBJ1-1, with a tentative D call TRBD1 (5 bases). CDR1 and CDR2 (germline): SQVTM, ANQGSEA. The CDR3 is 14 amino acids. Trimming took 0 bases from V and 1 from J, leaving 9 bases between them. This chain's CDR3 is CSVEDYGGNTEAFF. CDR3 in DNA: TGCAGCGTTGAAGATTACGGGGGGAACACTGAAGCTTTCTTT.

The chain has TRBV18 and TRBJ2-7, with 14 bases matching TRBD2. This CDR3 has 16 amino acids. The V gene end was trimmed by 3 bases and the J gene end by 3 bases; junction bases not matched to a gene: 4. Germline V gene sequence: CDR1 KGHSH, CDR2 LQKENI. The CDR3 DNA sequence: TGTGCCAGCTCACCCGGGACTAGCGGGGGTAGCTACGAGCAGTACTTC. Translating it yields CASSPGTSGGSYEQYF. Filled out from reference TRBV18 and TRBJ2-7, the complete variable domain reads NAGVMQNPRHLVRRRGQEARLRCSPMKGHSHVYWYRQLPEEGLKFMVYLQKENIIDESGMPKERFSAEFPKEGPSILRIQQVVRGDSAAYFCASSPGTSGGSYEQYFGPGTRLTVT.

The rearrangement links TRBV6-1 to TRBJ1-3; the D is unclear. Germline CDR1 reads MNHNS; CDR2 reads SASEGT. Deletions cut 7 bases from V and 0 bases from J, with 10 bases between. This CDR3 is built from 14 residues. The CDR3 DNA follows: TGTGCCAGCATAGACCTGAGCTCTGGAAACACCATATATTTT. It yields the protein CASIDLSSGNTIYF.

V usage is TRBV5-1 and J usage is TRBJ2-2; 12 nucleotides match TRBD2. V shed 5 bases and J 5 bases; nucleotides not matched to a gene: 4. Germline CDR1 reads SGHRS; CDR2 reads YFSETQ. This CDR3 contains 15 residues. CDR3 amino acids: CASRRLAGETGELFF. The CDR3, as DNA: TGCGCCAGCAGGAGACTAGCGGGGGAGACCGGGGAGCTGTTTTTT.

The chain links TRBV11-2 to TRBJ1-1; D not certain. V was pared by 2 bases and J by 3 bases, with 7 bases between. Germline V gives CDR1 SGHAT, CDR2 FQNNGV. CDR3 length equals 13 residues. CDR3 loop: CASSLRVDTEAFF. Written as DNA, the CDR3 is TGTGCCAGCAGCTTACGGGTCGACACTGAAGCTTTCTTT.